Presented here are 19 T cell receptor beta chains from one specimen sequenced in a study of control samples from healthy donors and cancer patients (dated by TCRdb to about 2020). The library relied on the immunoSEQ multiplex PCR assay. TCRdb holds this immuneACCESS table with in-frame rearrangements only. Some clones are missing; in checked studies, unresolved V genes explain under half, and the rest has no known cause. In this sample the table shows roughly 150,000 clones, 90% to 95% of which occur a single time. The ten largest clonotypes hold 0.68% of the sample. The sequencing input was blood. These receptors were obtained from a woman aged 25 to 39 in good health.

This clone appeared once. This chain connects TRBV18 to TRBJ1-4; D unresolved. This CDR3 has 16 amino acids. Between the trimmed V and J ends, which lost 1 base and 5 bases, there was a span of 14 bases. CDR1 and CDR2 from the germline V gene are KGHSH and LQKENI. The chain's CDR3 is CASSPLAVKQNEKLFF. Here the CDR3 DNA reads TGTGCCAGCTCACCACTAGCGGTCAAGCAAAATGAAAAACTGTTTTTT.

The CDR3 nucleotides are TGTGCCAGCAGGCAGGGACAGTTCGTATACACCTTC. The encoded protein is CASRQGQFVYTF. V gene TRBV28 combines with J gene TRBJ1-2, with 7 nucleotides matching TRBD1. V shed 6 bases, J shed 11 bases, and the junction held 9 bases outside the gene matches. Germline V lookup: CDR1 MDHEN, CDR2 SYDVKM. The CDR3 covers 12 residues.

The chain employs TRBV28 and TRBJ1-1, with TRBD1 matching 8 bases. Germline values: CDR1 MDHEN, CDR2 SYDVKM. The V segment lost 4 bases and the J segment 0 bases; nucleotides outside the gene matches: 4. The CDR3 has 15 residues. The CDR3 DNA sequence: TGTGCCAGCAGTTCACAGGGGGAGATGAACACTGAAGCTTTCTTT. It yields the protein CASSSQGEMNTEAFF.

The chain carries TRBV9 and TRBJ2-1; 7 bases are a match to TRBD2. Germline V gene data show CDR1 as SGDLS and CDR2 as YYNGEE. Trimming took 0 bases from V and 15 from J; bases not matched to a gene: 12. This CDR3 has 14 residues. The CDR3 region has the DNA TGTGCCAGCAGCGTAGACGGGGGGTCTGTCTGGCGGTTCTTC. Its protein is CASSVDGGSVWRFF. Combining the CDR3 with reference TRBV9 and TRBJ2-1 gives the whole variable domain DSGVTQTPKHLITATGQRVTLRCSPRSGDLSVYWYQQSLDQGLQFLIQYYNGEERAKGNILERFSAQQFPDLHSELNLSSLELGDSALYFCASSVDGGSVWRFFGPGTRLTVL.

This chain uses TRBV6-4 with TRBJ2-1; 10 positions match TRBD2. This CDR3 comprises 14 residues. The J segment lost 9 bases and the V segment lost 8 bases, leaving 10 bases of the junction unmatched. CDR1 and CDR2 from the germline V gene are MRHNA and SNTAGT. CDR3 protein: CASSPSGSSSEQFF. The DNA of the CDR3 is TGTGCCAGCTCCCCTAGCGGGAGCTCAAGTGAGCAGTTCTTC.

The CDR3 DNA reads TGTGCCAGCAGTTACTCGACAGGGGGGAGTGAAAAACTGTTTTTT. Translated, it gives CASSYSTGGSEKLFF. The rearrangement joins TRBV6-5 to TRBJ1-4, with TRBD1 identical over 9 bases. Losses at the gene ends were 0 bases for V and 7 bases for J; bases not matched to a gene: 3. Germline loops: CDR1 MNHEY, CDR2 SVGAGI. This CDR3 is 15 amino acids long.

The rearrangement uses TRBV27 and TRBJ1-2; 8 bases map to TRBD1. The junction had 8 bases not matched to a gene; V was cut back by 4 bases and J by 7 bases. Germline values: CDR1 MNHEY, CDR2 SMNVEV (reference sequence). This CDR3 region has 14 residues. The CDR3: CASSYGLGQGGYTF. The CDR3 region has the DNA TGTGCCAGCAGTTACGGTTTAGGACAGGGTGGCTACACCTTC.

The V gene is TRBV7-8, the J gene TRBJ2-4; TRBD2 matches 8 bases. This CDR3 has 16 residues. Trimming took 1 base from V and 4 from J; bases not matched to a gene: 6. Germline V CDR1 and CDR2: SGHVS, FQNEAQ. The CDR3 region has the DNA TGTGCCAGCAGCTTAGTCGGCGGGAGGCTAAAAAACATTCAGTACTTC. Translating gives CASSLVGGRLKNIQYF.

J is TRBJ2-2 and V is TRBV5-1; D remains ambiguous. Trimming shortened V by 4 bases and J by 0 bases, and 4 bases separated the two germline ends. Germline V gives CDR1 SGHRS, CDR2 YFSETQ. This CDR3 contains 13 residues. DNA of the CDR3: TGCGCCAGCAGCGTCCCGAACACCGGGGAGCTGTTTTTT. Its translation is CASSVPNTGELFF.

V usage is TRBV4-3 and J usage is TRBJ1-2; 10 bases align to TRBD1. The CDR3 spans 14 residues. V lost 3 bases, J lost 6 bases, and 4 bases stayed unmatched. CDR1 and CDR2 from the germline V gene are LGHNA and YSLEER. CDR3 DNA sequence: TGCGCCAGCAGCCACGGACAGGGGGTCGATGGCTACACCTTC. Translated, it gives CASSHGQGVDGYTF.

This chain links TRBV11-2 with TRBJ2-1, with D hard to call. From germline, CDR1 is SGHAT and CDR2 FQNNGV. V lost 3 bases and J 9 bases, leaving 3 bases between the germline ends. This CDR3 is 10 amino acids long. CDR3 bases: TGTGCCAGCAGCTTTATTGAGCAGTTCTTC. Translating gives CASSFIEQFF.

A single count supports this clone. The rearrangement joins TRBV24-1 to TRBJ2-7; tentative D call: TRBD2 (6 bases). The CDR3 totals 18 residues. Trimming shortened V by 1 base and J by 2 bases, and 20 bases separated the two germline ends. Germline values: CDR1 KGHDR, CDR2 SFDVKD. In DNA, the CDR3 is TGTGCCACCAGTGATTTCGGGGGATTAGTCGGTTTTACCTACGAGCAGTACTTC. Its protein product is CATSDFGGLVGFTYEQYF.

The V gene is TRBV27, the J gene TRBJ2-1, with 10 bases identical to TRBD2. The CDR3 runs to 15 residues. CDR1 is MNHEY and CDR2 is SMNVEV in the germline V gene (reference sequence). V lost 3 bases, J lost 9 bases, and 8 bases stayed unmatched. In nucleotides, the CDR3 is TGTGCCAGCAGTTTTAGGGTAGCGGGAGGCAGTGAGCAGTTCTTC. Amino acid sequence: CASSFRVAGGSEQFF.

V and J are TRBV27 and TRBJ1-6, with D hard to call. Germline lookup yields CDR1 MNHEY and CDR2 SMNVEV (reference sequence). V gave up 1 base and J gave up 7 bases, with 2 bases separating them. CDR3 size: 12 residues. CDR3 residues: CASSLLNSPLHF. Written as DNA, the CDR3 is TGTGCCAGCAGTTTATTGAATTCACCCCTCCACTTT.

V gene TRBV14 combines with J gene TRBJ1-4; D might be TRBD1 (5 bases). Germline lookup yields CDR1 SGHDN and CDR2 FVKESK. V lost 2 bases and J lost 7, with 11 bases in between. CDR3 length equals 14 residues. CDR3 sequence (DNA): TGTGCCAGCAGCCAATATCAGGGAGGTGAAAAACTGTTTTTT. Translated, it gives CASSQYQGGEKLFF.

The V call is TRBV7-7, the J call TRBJ2-5; TRBD2 is a possible D gene (5 bases). Trimming stripped 3 bases from V and 4 bases from J, with 9 bases between. CDR3 size: 13 residues. The germline V gene has CDR1 SSHAT and CDR2 FNYEAQ (reference sequence). CDR3 nucleotide sequence: TGTGCCAGCAGCTTCGGGGTAGGAGAGACCCAGTACTTC. It is translated as CASSFGVGETQYF.

The chain couples TRBV28 to TRBJ1-2; 7 bases fit TRBD1. Germline values: CDR1 MDHEN, CDR2 SYDVKM. The CDR3 totals 14 residues. The J segment lost 8 bases and the V segment lost 6 bases, leaving 12 bases of the junction unmatched. The DNA of the CDR3 is TGTGCCAGCAGCCCGGGACAGTCATTTTTGGGCTACACCTTC. Amino acids: CASSPGQSFLGYTF.

This chain uses TRBV27 with TRBJ1-5, with unresolved D. V was cut by 2 bases and J by 5 bases, with 13 bases left in between. Germline V gives CDR1 MNHEY, CDR2 SMNVEV (reference sequence). The CDR3 consists of 15 residues. This CDR3 reads CASSLREGIDQPQHF. CDR3 DNA sequence: TGTGCCAGCAGTTTAAGAGAAGGGATTGATCAGCCCCAGCATTTT.

This clone was seen only once. The V gene is TRBV14, the J gene TRBJ2-3; the D gene is possibly TRBD1 (6 bases). Trimming took off 4 bases at V and 2 bases at J, with 19 bases between the two ends. CDR1 is SGHDN, CDR2 FVKESK, per germline. The CDR3 contains 17 residues. As DNA, the CDR3 is TGTGCCAGCAGCCGGCTCAGGGGCCTCCTTAACACAGATACGCAGTATTTT. It codes for CASSRLRGLLNTDTQYF.